This is a list of T cell receptor beta chains from one sample in a study of shared clonotypes between healthy human individuals. The table came from immunoSEQ multiplex PCR; TCRdb's copy has only in-frame clones and leaves some out. The repertoire holds roughly 1,500,000 clones, with around 98% as singletons. Sequenced input: naive CD4+ T cells sorted from blood. The receptors stem from a man younger than 40 in good health. Both conserved end residues are part of each CDR3. The order of the fields is J gene, V gene, clone size, D gene, CDR3 protein, CDR3 DNA. A D gene is named only where the DNA matches it firmly. Clone size appears in some rows only: once, few, many, or a class for an expanded clone.

TRBJ2-7 TRBV11-3 - TRBD2 CASSRAGTSDYEQYF TGTGCCAGCAGCCGCGCCGGGACTAGCGATTACGAGCAGTACTTC
TRBJ2-7 TRBV19 - TRBD2 CASSRSGSSTYEQYF TGTGCCAGTAGTAGAAGCGGGAGTTCCACCTACGAGCAGTACTTC
TRBJ2-7 TRBV6-5 - TRBD2 CASSREGYYEQYF TGTGCCAGCAGTCGGGAGGGCTACTACGAGCAGTACTTC
TRBJ2-1 TRBV9 once TRBD2 CASSVDGRVRGYNEQFF TGTGCCAGCAGCGTAGACGGGAGGGTCCGAGGGTACAATGAGCAGTTCTTC
TRBJ2-7 TRBV28 once TRBD1 CASSPLGTGINF TGTGCCAGCAGCCCGCTCGGGACAGGGATTAACTTC
TRBJ2-5 TRBV7-6 - TRBD1 CASSSMTGVVETQYF TGTGCCAGCAGCTCAATGACAGGGGTCGTGGAGACCCAGTACTTC
TRBJ2-1 TRBV10-1 - TRBD2 CASSESTSGSTNEQFF TGCGCCAGCAGTGAGTCAACTAGCGGGAGCACCAATGAGCAGTTCTTC
TRBJ2-3 TRBV5-1 - TRBD2 CASSPSVGGALLTDTQYF TGCGCCAGCAGCCCGTCGGTGGGAGGGGCATTATTGACAGATACGCAGTATTTT
TRBJ1-1 TRBV7-2 - - CASTLAPPGTNTEAFF TGTGCCAGCACCTTGGCCCCCCCAGGGACGAACACTGAAGCTTTCTTT
TRBJ2-3 TRBV6-5 - TRBD1 CASNQGAGSRDTQYF TGTGCCAGCAATCAGGGGGCGGGTAGCAGAGATACGCAGTATTTT
TRBJ2-3 TRBV10-1 - TRBD2 CASGPLAGVIQCSTDTQYF TGCGCCAGCGGCCCTCTAGCGGGAGTAATTCAGTGTAGCACAGATACGCAGTATTTT
TRBJ1-1 TRBV6-1 - - CASSVQGTVTAFF TGTGCCAGCAGTGTCCAAGGGACCGTGACCGCTTTCTTT
TRBJ2-3 TRBV7-9 - TRBD2 CASSPRTSGSLADTQYF TGTGCCAGCAGCCCCCGGACTAGCGGGAGTCTGGCAGATACGCAGTATTTT
TRBJ2-2 TRBV7-8 - TRBD2 CASSLSGGSTGELFF TGTGCCAGCAGCCTGAGCGGGGGAAGTACCGGGGAGCTGTTTTTT
TRBJ2-1 TRBV19 - - CASSIRGTSNEQFF TGTGCCAGTAGTATACGGGGGACATCCAATGAGCAGTTCTTC
TRBJ2-7 TRBV5-5 - - CASSFLRGGDYEQYF TGTGCCAGCAGCTTCCTGCGAGGGGGGGACTACGAGCAGTACTTC
TRBJ2-7 TRBV27 - TRBD1 CASRQIVGTEPYEQYF TGTGCCAGCAGACAAATCGTCGGGACAGAACCCTACGAGCAGTACTTC
TRBJ2-1 TRBV5-1 - TRBD2 CASSVLASPTSSNEQFF TGCGCCAGCAGCGTATTGGCCTCACCGACTAGCAGCAATGAGCAGTTCTTC
TRBJ1-4 TRBV5-1 - TRBD1 CASSLGTGGEKLFF TGCGCCAGCAGCTTGGGGACAGGGGGCGAAAAACTGTTTTTT
TRBJ2-1 TRBV28 - - CASSSPNEQFF TGTGCCAGCAGTTCCCCCAATGAGCAGTTCTTC
TRBJ2-3 TRBV5-1 - TRBD1 CASSQRTGVNTQYF TGCGCCAGCAGCCAAAGGACAGGCGTGAATACGCAGTATTTT
TRBJ1-1 TRBV18 - - CASSTRDATEAFF TGTGCCAGCTCAACACGGGACGCCACTGAAGCTTTCTTT
TRBJ2-7 TRBV4-3 - - CASSQDTISSSYEQYF TGCGCCAGCAGCCAAGATACTATCTCAAGCTCCTACGAGCAGTACTTC
TRBJ2-1 TRBV4-2 - - CASSPTRHEQFF TGTGCCAGCAGCCCCACACGGCATGAGCAGTTCTTC
TRBJ1-2 TRBV5-6 once TRBD1 CASSLGQGDGYTF TGTGCCAGCAGCTTGGGGCAGGGGGACGGCTACACCTTC
TRBJ2-7 TRBV19 - - CASSTQEAGPPYEQYF TGTGCCAGTAGTACCCAAGAGGCGGGGCCACCCTACGAGCAGTACTTC
TRBJ2-1 TRBV7-8 once - CASSLGRLLALGVNEQFF TGTGCCAGCAGCCTGGGGCGCCTACTAGCCCTGGGGGTCAATGAGCAGTTCTTC
TRBJ1-2 TRBV10-3 - - CAISEAAAYGYTF TGTGCCATCAGTGAGGCAGCAGCCTATGGCTACACCTTC
TRBJ2-1 TRBV6-1 - TRBD1 CASSQQGTGEQFF TGTGCCAGCAGTCAACAGGGGACGGGTGAGCAGTTCTTC
TRBJ2-7 TRBV19 - - CASRQVIAAGEQYF TGTGCCAGTAGACAAGTGATCGCCGCCGGCGAGCAGTACTTC
TRBJ1-4 TRBV7-3 - TRBD1 CASSMTGGTNEKLFF TGTGCCAGCAGCATGACAGGGGGGACTAATGAAAAACTGTTTTTT
TRBJ2-3 TRBV29-1 - - CSVGNDLSTDTQYF TGCAGCGTTGGAAATGACCTTAGCACAGATACGCAGTATTTT